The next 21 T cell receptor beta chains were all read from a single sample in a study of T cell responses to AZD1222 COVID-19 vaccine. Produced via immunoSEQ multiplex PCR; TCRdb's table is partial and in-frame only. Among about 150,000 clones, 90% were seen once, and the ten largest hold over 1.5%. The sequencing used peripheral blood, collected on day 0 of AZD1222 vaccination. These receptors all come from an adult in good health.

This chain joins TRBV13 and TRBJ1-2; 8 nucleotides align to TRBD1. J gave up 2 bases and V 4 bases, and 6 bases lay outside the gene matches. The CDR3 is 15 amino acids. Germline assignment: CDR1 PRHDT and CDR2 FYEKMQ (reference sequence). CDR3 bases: TGTGCCAGCAGCTCCTCATGGACAGGGAACTATGGCTACACCTTC. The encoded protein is CASSSSWTGNYGYTF.

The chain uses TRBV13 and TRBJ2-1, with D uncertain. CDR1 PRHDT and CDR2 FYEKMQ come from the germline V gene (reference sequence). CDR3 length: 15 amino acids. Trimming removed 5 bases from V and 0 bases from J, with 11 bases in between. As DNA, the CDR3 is TGTGCCAGCAGCCGCCTGGTAAGCTCCTACAATGAGCAGTTCTTC. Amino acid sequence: CASSRLVSSYNEQFF.

The CDR3 loop is CASSLQTSLKGTDTQYF. The CDR3 DNA sequence: TGTGCCAGCAGCTTACAGACTAGCTTAAAAGGCACAGATACGCAGTATTTT. The rearrangement joins TRBV7-2 to TRBJ2-3; 7 bases line up with TRBD2. Germline V gene lookup returns CDR1 SGHTA and CDR2 FQGNSA. This CDR3 region has 17 residues. V shed 2 bases, J shed 1 base, and the junction held 9 bases outside the gene matches.

The CDR3 sequence: CASSLGLAGTYNEQFF. CDR3 coding DNA: TGTGCCAGCAGCTTAGGGCTAGCGGGAACCTACAATGAGCAGTTCTTC. This rearrangement joins TRBV13 to TRBJ2-1; TRBD2 agrees at 9 bases. Trimming removed 0 bases from V and 2 bases from J; junction bases left unmatched: 2. This CDR3 region has 16 residues. Germline CDR1 PRHDT, CDR2 FYEKMQ (reference sequence).

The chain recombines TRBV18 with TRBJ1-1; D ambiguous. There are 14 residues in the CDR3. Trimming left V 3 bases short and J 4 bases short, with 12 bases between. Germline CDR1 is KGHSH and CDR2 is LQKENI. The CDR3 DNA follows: TGTGCCAGCTCACCGGATACACCCTCCACTGAAGCTTTCTTT. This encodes CASSPDTPSTEAFF.

The CDR3 nucleotides are TGTGCCAGCAGCCATACCTCGGGGACTAGCGGGTACAATGAGCAGTTCTTC. Protein product: CASSHTSGTSGYNEQFF. The chain has TRBV11-3 and TRBJ2-1; 12 bases fit TRBD2. CDR1 and CDR2 (germline): SGHNT, YENEEA. The CDR3 is 17 amino acids. The V and J ends lost 5 bases and 4 bases, in that order; junction bases with no gene match: 9.

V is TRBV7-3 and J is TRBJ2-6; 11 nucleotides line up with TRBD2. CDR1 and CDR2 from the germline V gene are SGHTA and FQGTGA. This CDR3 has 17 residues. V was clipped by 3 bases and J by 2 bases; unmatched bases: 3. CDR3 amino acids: CASSFGLAGTGANVLTF. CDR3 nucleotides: TGTGCCAGCAGCTTCGGACTAGCGGGTACTGGGGCCAACGTCCTGACTTTC.

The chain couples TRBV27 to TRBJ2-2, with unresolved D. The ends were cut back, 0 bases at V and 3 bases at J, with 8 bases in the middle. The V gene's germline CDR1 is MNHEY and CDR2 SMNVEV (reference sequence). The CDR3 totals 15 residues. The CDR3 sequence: CASSLSAAYTGELFF. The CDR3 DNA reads TGTGCCAGCAGTTTATCCGCAGCCTACACCGGGGAGCTGTTTTTT.

For the CDR3, the DNA is TGTGCCAGCACCCTAGCGGGTGGTGAAAACGAGCAGTACTTC. It yields the protein CASTLAGGENEQYF. The chain is built from TRBV7-3 and TRBJ2-7; 8 bases are shared with TRBD2. This CDR3 has 14 residues. CDR1 is SGHTA, CDR2 FQGTGA, per germline. V lost 7 bases to trimming and J lost 5 bases; unmatched junction nucleotides: 10.

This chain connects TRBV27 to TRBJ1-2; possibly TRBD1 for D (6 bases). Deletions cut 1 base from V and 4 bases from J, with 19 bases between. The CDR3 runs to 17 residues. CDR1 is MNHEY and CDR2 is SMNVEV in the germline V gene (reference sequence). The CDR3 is CASSLLEGGGEAYGYTF. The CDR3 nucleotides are TGTGCCAGCAGTTTATTGGAAGGGGGAGGAGAGGCCTATGGCTACACCTTC.

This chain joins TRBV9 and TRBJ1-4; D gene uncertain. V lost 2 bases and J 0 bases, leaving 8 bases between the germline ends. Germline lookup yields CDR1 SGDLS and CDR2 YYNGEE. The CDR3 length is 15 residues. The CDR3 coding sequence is TGTGCCAGCAGCGTCGGATATGCAACTAATGAAAAACTGTTTTTT. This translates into CASSVGYATNEKLFF.

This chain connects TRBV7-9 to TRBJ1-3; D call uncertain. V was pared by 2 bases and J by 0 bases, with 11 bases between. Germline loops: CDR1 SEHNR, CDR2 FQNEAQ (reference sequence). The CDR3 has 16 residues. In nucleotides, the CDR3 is TGTGCCAGCAGCTTATTCCAGTCTTCCTCTGGAAACACCATATATTTT. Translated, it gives CASSLFQSSSGNTIYF.

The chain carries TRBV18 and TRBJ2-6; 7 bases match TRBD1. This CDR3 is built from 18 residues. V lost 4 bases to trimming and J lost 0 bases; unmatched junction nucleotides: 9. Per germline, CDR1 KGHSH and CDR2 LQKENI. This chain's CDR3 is CASSLPTGPSSGANVLTF. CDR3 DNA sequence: TGTGCCAGCTCACTCCCGACAGGGCCCAGCTCTGGGGCCAACGTCCTGACTTTC.

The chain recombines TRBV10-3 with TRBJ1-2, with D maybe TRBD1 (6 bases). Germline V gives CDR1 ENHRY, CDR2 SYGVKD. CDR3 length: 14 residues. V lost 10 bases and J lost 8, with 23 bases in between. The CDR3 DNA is TGTGCCACCGACCCGGGACAAAGTCTCGGAGGCTACACCTTC. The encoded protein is CATDPGQSLGGYTF.

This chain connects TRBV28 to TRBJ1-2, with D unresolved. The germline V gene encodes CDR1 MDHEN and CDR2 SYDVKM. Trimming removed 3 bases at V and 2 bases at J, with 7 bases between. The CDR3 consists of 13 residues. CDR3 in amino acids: CASSFSLNYGYTF. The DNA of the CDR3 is TGTGCCAGCAGTTTCTCCCTAAACTATGGCTACACCTTC.

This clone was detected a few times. The CDR3 sequence is CASSSPLAGDQNEQFF. CDR3 sequence (DNA): TGTGCCAGCAGCTCGCCGCTAGCGGGAGATCAGAATGAGCAGTTCTTC. The chain employs TRBV7-6 and TRBJ2-1, with 10 bases matching TRBD2. In germline, CDR1 is SGHVS, CDR2 FNYEAQ. This CDR3 is built from 16 residues. With V trimmed by 4 bases and J by 7 bases, 10 bases remained unmatched. The full variable domain, in which reference TRBV7-6 and TRBJ2-1 provide the parts outside the CDR3, is GAGVSQSPRYKVTKRGQDVALRCDPISGHVSLYWYRQALGQGPEFLTYFNYEAQQDKSGLPNDRFSAERPEGSISTLTIQRTEQRDSAMYRCASSSPLAGDQNEQFFGPGTRLTVL.

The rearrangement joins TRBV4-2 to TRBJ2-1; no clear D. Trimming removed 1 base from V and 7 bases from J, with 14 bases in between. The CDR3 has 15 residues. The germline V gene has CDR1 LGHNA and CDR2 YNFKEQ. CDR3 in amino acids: CASSQGSGMGNEQFF. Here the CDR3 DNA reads TGTGCCAGCAGCCAAGGTTCAGGAATGGGAAATGAGCAGTTCTTC.

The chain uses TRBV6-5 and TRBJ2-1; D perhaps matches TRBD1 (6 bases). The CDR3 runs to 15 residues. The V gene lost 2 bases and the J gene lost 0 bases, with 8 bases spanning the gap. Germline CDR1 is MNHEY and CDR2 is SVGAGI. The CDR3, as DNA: TGTGCCAGCAGTTACACAGGGATCTCCTACAATGAGCAGTTCTTC. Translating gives CASSYTGISYNEQFF.

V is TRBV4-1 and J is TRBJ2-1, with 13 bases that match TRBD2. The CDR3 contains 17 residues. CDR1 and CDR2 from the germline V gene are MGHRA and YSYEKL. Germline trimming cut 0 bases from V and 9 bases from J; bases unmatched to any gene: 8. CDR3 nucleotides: TGCGCCAGCAGCCAAGAGGGACTAGCGGGAAGTACGGCTGAGCAGTTCTTC. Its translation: CASSQEGLAGSTAEQFF.

The CDR3 loop is CASSQEASSYNEQFF. The CDR3 DNA reads as TGCGCCAGCAGCCAAGAGGCTAGCTCCTACAATGAGCAGTTCTTC. The rearrangement joins TRBV4-1 to TRBJ2-1; D unclear. Looked up from germline, CDR1 is MGHRA and CDR2 is YSYEKL. V shed 0 bases and J shed 0 bases, with 6 bases lying between them. This CDR3 spans 15 amino acids.

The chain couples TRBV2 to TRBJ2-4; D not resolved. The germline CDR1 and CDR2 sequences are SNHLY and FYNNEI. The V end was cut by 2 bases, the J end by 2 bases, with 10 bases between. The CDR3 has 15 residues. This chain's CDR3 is CASSEIVATKNIQYF. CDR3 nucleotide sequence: TGTGCCAGCAGTGAAATCGTGGCTACCAAAAACATTCAGTACTTC.